This entry lists 3 T cell receptor beta chains sequenced from one sample in a study of T cells in Graves' hyperthyroidism and ophthalmopathy (dated by TCRdb to between 2017 and 2020). The library was built by means of multiplex PCR. The sequencing machine was an Illumina HiSeq 2000. TCR beta CDR3 regions were amplified from RNA transcripts. A first-round RT-PCR of the TCR CDR3 used the HTBI primer set with the Qiagen OneStep RT-PCR kit. Clones were called with MiXCR by TCRdb after fastp trimmed the public reads at Q25, and only in-frame beta chains were retained. CDR3 protein sequences are deduplicated, and each keeps its most common genes and DNA. Across this sample there are 500,000 or so distinct CDR3 sequences, with under 20% seen only once. Of the sample, 15% to 20% is held by the ten largest clones. The sequenced material came from blood. The receptors shown here come from a woman between 18 and 29 years old with Graves' ophthalmopathy.

The chain uses TRBV28 and TRBJ1-2; a weak D match, TRBD1 (6 bases). Trimming stripped 2 bases from V and 2 bases from J, with 12 bases between. Germline V gives CDR1 MDHEN, CDR2 SYDVKM. CDR3 length: 15 residues. The CDR3 here is CASSLPRGANYGYTF. Written as DNA, the CDR3 is TGTGCCAGCAGTTTACCGCGGGGGGCGAACTATGGCTACACCTTC.

J is TRBJ1-6 and V is TRBV3-1, with D possibly TRBD1 on 6 matching bases. Trimming removed 0 bases at V and 2 bases at J, with 14 bases between. CDR3 length: 18 residues. Germline V lookup: CDR1 LGHDT, CDR2 YNNKEL (reference sequence). The chain's CDR3 is CASSQDRQGITYNSPLHF. The CDR3 nucleotides read TGTGCCAGCAGCCAAGATAGGCAGGGGATTACCTATAATTCACCCCTCCACTTT.

This clonotype has only a few counts. The chain combines TRBV5-6 with TRBJ2-7, with a possible D match to TRBD2 (5 bases). The germline V gene has CDR1 SGHDT and CDR2 YYEEEE. The CDR3 covers 14 residues. V was pared by 2 bases and J by 4 bases, with 13 bases between. CDR3: CASSLWESRYEQYF. DNA for the CDR3: TGTGCCAGCAGCTTATGGGAGTCGAGGTACGAGCAGTACTTC.